What follows is one T cell receptor beta chain and its context. Unmatched junction bases numbered 7, after V lost 5 bases and J lost 3 bases. Germline-derived CDR1 and CDR2 are SGHRS and YFSETQ. CDR3 length: 15 amino acids. The sample belongs to a study of blood T cell repertoires in COVID-19. TCRdb keeps only in-frame clones here, not all; method: immunoSEQ multiplex PCR. The data contain around 100,000 clones, roughly 84% of them seen just once; the ten biggest clones take up less than 2%. This TCR was sampled from a man between 65 and 85 years old with active or convalescent COVID-19. The chain joins TRBV5-1 to TRBJ2-4, with 8 bases lining up with TRBD1. Sequencing input: peripheral blood. CDR3 DNA: TGCGCCAGCAGTCACGGACAGGGTGGCAAAAACATTCAGTACTTC. It is translated as CASSHGQGGKNIQYF.